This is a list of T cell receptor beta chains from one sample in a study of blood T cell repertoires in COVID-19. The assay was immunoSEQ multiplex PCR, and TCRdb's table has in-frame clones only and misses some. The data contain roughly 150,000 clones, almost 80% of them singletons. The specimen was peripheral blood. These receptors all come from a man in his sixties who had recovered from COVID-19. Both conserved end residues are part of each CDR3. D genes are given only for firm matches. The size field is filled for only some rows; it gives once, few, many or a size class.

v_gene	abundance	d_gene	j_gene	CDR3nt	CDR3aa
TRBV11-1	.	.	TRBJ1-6	TGTGCCAGCAGCATCGACAGCGGGGCCCGCAATTCACCCCTCCACTTT	CASSIDSGARNSPLHF
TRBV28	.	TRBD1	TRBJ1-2	TGTGCCAGCAGTAGAGGGACAGGGGGTCGGAGTAACTATGGCTACACCTTC	CASSRGTGGRSNYGYTF
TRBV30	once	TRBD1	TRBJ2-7	TGTGCCTGGAGAGGACAGGGAGTCATCTACGAGCAGTACTTC	CAWRGQGVIYEQYF
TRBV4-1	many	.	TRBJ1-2	TGCGCCAGCAGCCAGTCGACAGGCACTAACTATGGCTACACCTTC	CASSQSTGTNYGYTF
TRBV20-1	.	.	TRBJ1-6	TGCAGTGCTAGTGGTCACGCGGGTCTCCACTTT	CSASGHAGLHF
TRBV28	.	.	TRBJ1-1	TGTGCCAGCAGTCCGGAGCATTACACTGAAGCTTTCTTT	CASSPEHYTEAFF
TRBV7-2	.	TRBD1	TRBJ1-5	TGTGCCAGCAGTTTGGACAGGGGAGGGGATCAGCCCCAGCATTTT	CASSLDRGGDQPQHF
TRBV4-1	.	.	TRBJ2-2	TGCGCCAGCAGCCTGGGGGCCCGGGCGAACACCGGGGAGCTGTTTTTT	CASSLGARANTGELFF
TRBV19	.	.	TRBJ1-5	TGTGCCAGTAGTGGCAGGGGAAGCAATCAGCCCCAGCATTTT	CASSGRGSNQPQHF
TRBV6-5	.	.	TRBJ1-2	TGTGCCAGCAGTTACTCGAGAGGGAGCGGCTACACCTTC	CASSYSRGSGYTF
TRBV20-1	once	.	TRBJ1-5	TGCAGTGCTAGTAGCCCTCTAGGGGATCAGCCCCAGCATTTT	CSASSPLGDQPQHF
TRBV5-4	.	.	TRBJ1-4	TGTGCCAGCAGCTCCTTCAAAGCGGGTGAAAAACTGTTTTTT	CASSSFKAGEKLFF
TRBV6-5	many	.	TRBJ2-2	TGTGCCAGCAGTTACTGGCAGGGGGGCGGGGAGCTGTTTTTT	CASSYWQGGGELFF
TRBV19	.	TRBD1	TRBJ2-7	TGTGCCAGTAGTGTGGACAGGTCAAACTACGAGCAGTACTTC	CASSVDRSNYEQYF
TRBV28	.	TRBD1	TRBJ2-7	TGTGCCAGCAGAGGTACAGGGGGCTCCTACGAGCAGTACTTC	CASRGTGGSYEQYF